This T cell receptor (beta chain) was sequenced in a study of blood T cell repertoires in COVID-19. Study context: Material from acute and convalescent COVID-19 was sourced from the United States, Italy and Spain. Nucleic acid was either cDNA or gDNA, and it came from T cells, B-cell-depleted T cells, or PBMCs.

The junction had 4 bases not matched to a gene; V was cut back by 7 bases and J by 6 bases. In germline, CDR1 is SGDLS, CDR2 YYNGEE. CDR3 length: 14 residues. Original handling: Estimation of nucleated cell counts relied on the amplification of reference gene primers. Measured with immunoSEQ multiplex PCR; TCRdb has only the in-frame clones, and not every one. V and J calls and clone size are copied from that table; D and trimming were computed from the DNA. The table has 65,000 to 95,000 clones, roughly 85% seen once. The sequencing sample was made of peripheral blood. The chain is built from TRBV9 and TRBJ2-1, with TRBD2 matching over 13 bases. This clonotype originated in a man in his thirties or forties with acute or convalescent COVID-19. As DNA, the CDR3 is TGTGCCAGCGGACTAGCGGGAGCCCTCAATGAGCAGTTCTTC. Protein sequence: CASGLAGALNEQFF.